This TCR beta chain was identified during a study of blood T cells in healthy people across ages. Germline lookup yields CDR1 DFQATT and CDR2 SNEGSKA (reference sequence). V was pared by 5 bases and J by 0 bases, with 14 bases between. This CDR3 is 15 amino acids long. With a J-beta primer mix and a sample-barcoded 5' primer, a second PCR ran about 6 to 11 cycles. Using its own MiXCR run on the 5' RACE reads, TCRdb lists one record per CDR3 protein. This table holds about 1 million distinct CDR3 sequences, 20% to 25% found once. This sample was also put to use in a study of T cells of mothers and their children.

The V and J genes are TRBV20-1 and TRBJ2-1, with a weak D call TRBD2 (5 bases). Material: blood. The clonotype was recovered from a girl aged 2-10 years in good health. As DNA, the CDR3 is TGCAGTGCTTCCCAAACTAGTTTCTCCTACAATGAGCAGTTCTTC. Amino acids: CSASQTSFSYNEQFF.